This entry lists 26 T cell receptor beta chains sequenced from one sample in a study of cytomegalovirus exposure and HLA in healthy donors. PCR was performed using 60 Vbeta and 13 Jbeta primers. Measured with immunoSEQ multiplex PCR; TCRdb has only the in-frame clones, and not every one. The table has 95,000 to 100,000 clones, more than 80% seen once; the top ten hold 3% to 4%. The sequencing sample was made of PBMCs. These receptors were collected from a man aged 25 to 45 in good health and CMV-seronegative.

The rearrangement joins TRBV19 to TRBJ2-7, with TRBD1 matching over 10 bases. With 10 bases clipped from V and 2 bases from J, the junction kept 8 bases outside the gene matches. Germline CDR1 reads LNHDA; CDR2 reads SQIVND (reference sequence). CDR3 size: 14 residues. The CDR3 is CATLPGQGTYEQYF. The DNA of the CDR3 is TGTGCCACTCTGCCGGGACAGGGGACCTACGAGCAGTACTTC.

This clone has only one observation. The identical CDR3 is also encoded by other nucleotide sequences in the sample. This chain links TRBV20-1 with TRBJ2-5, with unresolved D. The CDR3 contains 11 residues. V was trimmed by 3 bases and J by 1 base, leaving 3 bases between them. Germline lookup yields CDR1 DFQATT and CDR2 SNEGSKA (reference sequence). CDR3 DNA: TGCAGTGCTAGCGGCCAAGAGACCCAGTACTTC. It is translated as CSASGQETQYF.

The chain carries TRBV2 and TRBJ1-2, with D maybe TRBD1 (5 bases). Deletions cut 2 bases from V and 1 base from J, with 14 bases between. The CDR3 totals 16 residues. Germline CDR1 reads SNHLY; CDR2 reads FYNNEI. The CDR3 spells CASSEIRQTRNYGYTF. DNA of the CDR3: TGTGCCAGCAGTGAAATAAGACAGACTCGTAACTATGGCTACACCTTC.

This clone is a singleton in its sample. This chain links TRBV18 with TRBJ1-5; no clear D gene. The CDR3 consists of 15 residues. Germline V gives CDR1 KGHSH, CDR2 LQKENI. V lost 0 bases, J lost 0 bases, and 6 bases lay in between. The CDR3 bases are TGTGCCAGCTCACCACCGGAGGATAGCAATCAGCCCCAGCATTTT. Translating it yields CASSPPEDSNQPQHF.

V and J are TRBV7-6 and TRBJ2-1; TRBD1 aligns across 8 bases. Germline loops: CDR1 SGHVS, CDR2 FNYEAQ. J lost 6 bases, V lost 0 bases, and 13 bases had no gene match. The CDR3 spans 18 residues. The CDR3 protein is CASSLASVNRGYGNEQFF. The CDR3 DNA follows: TGTGCCAGCAGCTTAGCGTCCGTGAACAGGGGGTACGGCAATGAGCAGTTCTTC.

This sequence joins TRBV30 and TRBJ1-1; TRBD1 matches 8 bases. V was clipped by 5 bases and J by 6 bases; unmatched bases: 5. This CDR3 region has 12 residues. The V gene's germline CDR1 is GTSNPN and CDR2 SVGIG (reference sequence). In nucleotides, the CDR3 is TGTGCCTGGGACACCAGGGGGCCTGAAGCTTTCTTT. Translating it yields CAWDTRGPEAFF.

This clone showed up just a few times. The CDR3 nucleotides read TGCGCCAGCAGCCTCATCGGGATCACTGAAGCTTTCTTT. Its protein is CASSLIGITEAFF. J is TRBJ1-1 and V is TRBV4-1; D is uncertain. Trimming cost V 4 bases and J 4 bases, with 10 bases left between them. Germline values: CDR1 MGHRA, CDR2 YSYEKL. The CDR3 covers 13 residues.

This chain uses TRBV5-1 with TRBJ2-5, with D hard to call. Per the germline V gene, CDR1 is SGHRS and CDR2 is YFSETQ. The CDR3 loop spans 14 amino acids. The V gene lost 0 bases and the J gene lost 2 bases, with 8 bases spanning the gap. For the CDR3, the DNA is TGCGCCAGCAGCTTGGATAGCAGTCAAGAGACCCAGTACTTC. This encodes CASSLDSSQETQYF.

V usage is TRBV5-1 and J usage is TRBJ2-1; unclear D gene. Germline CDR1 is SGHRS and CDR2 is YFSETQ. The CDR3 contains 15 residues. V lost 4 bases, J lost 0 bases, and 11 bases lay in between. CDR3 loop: CASSPARYSYNEQFF. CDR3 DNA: TGCGCCAGCAGCCCTGCGAGATACTCCTACAATGAGCAGTTCTTC.

The CDR3 DNA reads TGTGCCAGCAGTGAACTCGCAGGGCCAAACACCATATATTTT. Translating it yields CASSELAGPNTIYF. J is TRBJ1-3 and V is TRBV6-1; the D gene is possibly TRBD1 (5 bases). Trimming shortened V by 2 bases and J by 6 bases, and 11 bases separated the two germline ends. Germline values: CDR1 MNHNS, CDR2 SASEGT. CDR3 length: 14 amino acids.

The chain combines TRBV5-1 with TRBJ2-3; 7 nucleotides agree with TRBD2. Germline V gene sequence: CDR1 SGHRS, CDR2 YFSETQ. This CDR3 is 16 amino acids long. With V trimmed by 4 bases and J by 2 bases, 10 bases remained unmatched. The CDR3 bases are TGCGCCAGCAGCACCGCAGCGGGACTGATCACAGATACGCAGTATTTT. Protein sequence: CASSTAAGLITDTQYF.

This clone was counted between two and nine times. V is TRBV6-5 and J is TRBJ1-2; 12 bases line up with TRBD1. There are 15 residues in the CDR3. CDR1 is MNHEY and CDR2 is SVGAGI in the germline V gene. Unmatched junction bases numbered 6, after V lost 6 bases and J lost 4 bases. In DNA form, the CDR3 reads TGTGCCAGCAGGCGGGACAGGGGGCGAGGCTATGGCTACACCTTC. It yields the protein CASRRDRGRGYGYTF.

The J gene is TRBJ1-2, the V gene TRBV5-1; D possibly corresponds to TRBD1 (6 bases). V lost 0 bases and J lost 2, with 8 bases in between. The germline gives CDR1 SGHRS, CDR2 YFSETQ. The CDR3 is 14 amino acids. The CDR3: CASSLARGNYGYTF. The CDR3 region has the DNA TGCGCCAGCAGCTTGGCCAGGGGAAACTATGGCTACACCTTC.

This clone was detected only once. The CDR3 region has the DNA TGCGCCAGCAGTTCAACAGGGGACCAGCCCCAGCATTTT. Translating gives CASSSTGDQPQHF. V gene TRBV10-2 combines with J gene TRBJ1-5; 7 bases are shared with TRBD1. J lost 7 bases, V lost 5 bases, and 5 bases had no gene match. Germline V lookup: CDR1 WSHSY, CDR2 SAAADI. The CDR3 consists of 13 residues.

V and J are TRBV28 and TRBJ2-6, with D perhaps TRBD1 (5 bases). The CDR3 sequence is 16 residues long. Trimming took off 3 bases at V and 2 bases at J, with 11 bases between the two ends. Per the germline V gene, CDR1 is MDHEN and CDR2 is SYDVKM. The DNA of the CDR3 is TGTGCCAGCAGTTTGGCAGGGCCAACTGGGGCCAACGTCCTGACTTTC. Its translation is CASSLAGPTGANVLTF.

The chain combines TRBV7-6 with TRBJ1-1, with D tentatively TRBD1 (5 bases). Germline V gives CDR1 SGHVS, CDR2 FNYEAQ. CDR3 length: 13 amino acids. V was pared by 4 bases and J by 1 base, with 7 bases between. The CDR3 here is CASSWTSNTEAFF. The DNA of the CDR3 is TGTGCCAGCAGCTGGACATCGAACACTGAAGCTTTCTTT.

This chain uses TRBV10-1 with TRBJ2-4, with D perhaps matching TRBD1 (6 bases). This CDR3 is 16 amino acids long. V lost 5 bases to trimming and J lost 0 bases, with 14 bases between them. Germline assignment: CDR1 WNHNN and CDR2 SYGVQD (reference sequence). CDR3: CASSSTGTLAKNIQYF. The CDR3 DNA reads TGCGCCAGCAGTTCTACAGGGACCCTAGCCAAAAACATTCAGTACTTC.

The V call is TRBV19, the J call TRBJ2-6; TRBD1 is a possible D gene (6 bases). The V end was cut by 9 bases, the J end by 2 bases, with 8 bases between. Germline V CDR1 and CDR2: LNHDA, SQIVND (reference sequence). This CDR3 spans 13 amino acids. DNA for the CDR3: TGTGCCAGCAACAGGGCTGGGGCCAACGTCCTGACTTTC. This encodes CASNRAGANVLTF.

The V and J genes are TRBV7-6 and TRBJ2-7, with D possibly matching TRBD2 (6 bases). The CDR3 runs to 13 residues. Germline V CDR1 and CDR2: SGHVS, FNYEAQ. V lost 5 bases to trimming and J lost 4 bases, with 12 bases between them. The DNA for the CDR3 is TGTGCCAGCAGCCGCACCGGGACTTACGAGCAGTACTTC. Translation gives CASSRTGTYEQYF.

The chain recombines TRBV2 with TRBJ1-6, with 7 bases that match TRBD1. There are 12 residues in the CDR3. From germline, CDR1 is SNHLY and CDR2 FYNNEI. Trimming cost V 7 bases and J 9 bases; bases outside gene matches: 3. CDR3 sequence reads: CASTQGGSPLHF. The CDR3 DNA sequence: TGTGCCAGCACCCAGGGGGGTTCACCCCTCCACTTT.

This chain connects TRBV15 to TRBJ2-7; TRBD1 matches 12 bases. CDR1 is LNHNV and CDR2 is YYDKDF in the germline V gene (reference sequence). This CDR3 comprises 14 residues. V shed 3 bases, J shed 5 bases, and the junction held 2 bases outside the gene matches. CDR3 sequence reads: CATSRGQGANEQYF. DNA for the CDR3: TGTGCCACCAGCAGGGGACAGGGGGCCAACGAGCAGTACTTC.

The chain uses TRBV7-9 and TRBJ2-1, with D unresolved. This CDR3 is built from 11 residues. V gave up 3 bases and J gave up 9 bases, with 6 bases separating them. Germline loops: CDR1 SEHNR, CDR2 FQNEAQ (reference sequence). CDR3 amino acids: CASSFKSEQFF. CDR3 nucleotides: TGTGCCAGCAGCTTTAAGAGTGAGCAGTTCTTC.

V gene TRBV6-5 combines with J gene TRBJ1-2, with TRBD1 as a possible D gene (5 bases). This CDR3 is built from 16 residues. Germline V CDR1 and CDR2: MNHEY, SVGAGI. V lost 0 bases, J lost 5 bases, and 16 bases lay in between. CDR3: CASSYSIQWGGYGYTF. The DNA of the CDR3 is TGTGCCAGCAGTTACTCGATACAGTGGGGGGGGTATGGCTACACCTTC.

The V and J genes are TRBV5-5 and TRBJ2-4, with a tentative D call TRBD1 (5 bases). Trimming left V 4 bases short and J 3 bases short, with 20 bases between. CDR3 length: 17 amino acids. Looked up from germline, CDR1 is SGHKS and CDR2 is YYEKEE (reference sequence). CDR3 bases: TGTGCCAGCAGCGGAGACTCCCAGGGTTATGTCAAAAACATTCAGTACTTC. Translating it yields CASSGDSQGYVKNIQYF.

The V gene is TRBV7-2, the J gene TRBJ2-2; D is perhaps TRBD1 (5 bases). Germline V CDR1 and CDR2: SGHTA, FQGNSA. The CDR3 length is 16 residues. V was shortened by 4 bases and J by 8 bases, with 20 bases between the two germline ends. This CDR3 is CASSWGPRVSGGELFF. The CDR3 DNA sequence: TGTGCCAGCAGCTGGGGCCCTCGGGTCTCAGGAGGGGAGCTGTTTTTT.

The CDR3 bases are TGCGCCAGCAGCGCTAGCGGGAGGAACTCCTACAATGAGCAGTTCTTC. Protein sequence: CASSASGRNSYNEQFF. V gene TRBV5-1 combines with J gene TRBJ2-1, with 11 nucleotides matching TRBD2. The CDR3 runs 16 residues. The germline CDR1 and CDR2 sequences are SGHRS and YFSETQ. Trimming removed 4 bases from V and 0 bases from J; junction bases left unmatched: 3.